This T cell receptor beta chain stems from a study of T cell responses to AZD1222 COVID-19 vaccine. Overall study results and limits: Spike-specific TCR breadth and depth were elevated following two AZD1222 doses.

The protocol was immunoSEQ multiplex PCR, while the TCRdb copy is restricted to in-frame clones and leaves out a portion. This repertoire shows roughly 80,000 clones, around 90% found once; its top ten account for 5%. On this clone itself: Its specificity is not known.

V shed 5 bases and J shed 3 bases, with 11 bases lying between them. CDR1 is SGHNT and CDR2 is YYREEE in the germline V gene (reference sequence). The CDR3 has 13 amino acids. The clonotype originates from an adult in good health. This material consisted of peripheral blood, taken on day 0 of MenACWY control vaccination. V and J are TRBV5-4 and TRBJ2-5; tentative D call: TRBD2 (5 bases). CDR3 DNA sequence: TGTGCCAGCAGAACGGAGGCTGAAGAGACCCAGTACTTC. Translated, it gives CASRTEAEETQYF.